Presented here are 31 T cell receptor beta chains from one specimen sequenced in a study of cytomegalovirus exposure and HLA in healthy donors. The PCR made use of 60 Vbeta and 13 Jbeta primers. Only in-frame clones appear in the TCRdb table, and some are missing; sequencing was by immunoSEQ multiplex PCR. The repertoire holds 150,000 to 200,000 clones, 76% seen once, with approximately 3% in the top ten. Material: PBMCs. The origin of the receptors is a male donor in good health and CMV-seronegative.

This sequence joins TRBV9 and TRBJ2-3; 12 bases line up with TRBD2. The V segment lost 0 bases and the J segment 4 bases; nucleotides outside the gene matches: 6. Germline CDR1 is SGDLS and CDR2 is YYNGEE. The CDR3 has 17 residues. Here the CDR3 reads CASSVATSGSGADTQYF. The CDR3 DNA reads as TGTGCCAGCAGCGTAGCGACTAGCGGGAGTGGGGCAGATACGCAGTATTTT. Looking up the rest from reference TRBV9 and TRBJ2-3 gives the full variable domain: DSGVTQTPKHLITATGQRVTLRCSPRSGDLSVYWYQQSLDQGLQFLIQYYNGEERAKGNILERFSAQQFPDLHSELNLSSLELGDSALYFCASSVATSGSGADTQYFGPGTRLTVL.

The chain is built from TRBV5-6 and TRBJ1-3; D gene ambiguous. Germline V gene lookup returns CDR1 SGHDT and CDR2 YYEEEE. Trimming pared 4 bases from V and 8 bases from J, leaving 16 bases between. The CDR3 has 14 amino acids. CDR3 loop: CASSLQSNRDTIYF. The CDR3 DNA follows: TGTGCCAGCAGCCTACAGTCTAATAGAGACACCATATATTTT.

This clone turned up a few times. V and J are TRBV29-1 and TRBJ2-1; 9 nucleotides line up with TRBD2. This CDR3 is built from 15 residues. V dropped 6 bases and J dropped 5; count of bases not matched to a gene: 11. Germline-derived CDR1 and CDR2 are SQVTM and ANQGSEA. Written as DNA, the CDR3 is TGCAGCGTCGCCCGACTAGCGGAAATGAACAATGAGCAGTTCTTC. Translating it yields CSVARLAEMNNEQFF.

The rearrangement links TRBV7-9 to TRBJ1-1; TRBD1 is a possible D gene (5 bases). V lost 7 bases to trimming and J lost 5 bases, with 14 bases between them. CDR3 length: 13 amino acids. Germline loops: CDR1 SEHNR, CDR2 FQNEAQ (reference sequence). The CDR3 sequence: CASTRLGRTEAFF. The CDR3 nucleotides read TGTGCCAGCACCCGTTTGGGGCGTACTGAAGCTTTCTTT.

The chain is built from TRBV4-1 and TRBJ2-1; 8 nucleotides match TRBD2. The CDR3 is made up of 17 amino acids. Trimming removed 1 base from V and 4 bases from J; junction bases left unmatched: 9. Germline V gene data show CDR1 as MGHRA and CDR2 as YSYEKL. The CDR3 sequence: CASSQAPSGGRYNEQFF. DNA for the CDR3: TGCGCCAGCAGCCAAGCCCCGAGCGGGGGACGTTACAATGAGCAGTTCTTC.

The gene calls are TRBV7-9 and TRBJ2-1, with 10 bases identical to TRBD1. Losses at the gene ends were 5 bases for V and 5 bases for J; bases not matched to a gene: 3. This CDR3 has 14 amino acids. The germline V gene encodes CDR1 SEHNR and CDR2 FQNEAQ (reference sequence). The CDR3 spells CASSRGQGHNEQFF. The CDR3 nucleotides are TGTGCCAGCAGCCGGGGACAGGGGCACAATGAGCAGTTCTTC.

The rearrangement joins TRBV19 to TRBJ1-4; TRBD1 agrees at 8 bases. Germline V CDR1 and CDR2: LNHDA, SQIVND (reference sequence). The ends lost 5 bases at V and 7 bases at J; junction bases unmatched: 9. The CDR3 consists of 15 residues. CDR3 DNA sequence: TGTGCCAGTAGTGCCGCCGGGACAGGAACTGAAAAACTGTTTTTT. Its protein is CASSAAGTGTEKLFF.

The rearrangement links TRBV6-5 to TRBJ1-5; D call uncertain. Trimming cost V 6 bases and J 4 bases, with 16 bases left between them. The CDR3 has 15 residues. CDR1 and CDR2 (germline): MNHEY, SVGAGI. The CDR3 protein is CASSRGLGVNQPQHF. The CDR3 DNA reads TGTGCCAGCAGCAGAGGGCTCGGTGTGAATCAGCCCCAGCATTTT.

V is TRBV6-1 and J is TRBJ1-5; weak D call: TRBD1 (6 bases). In germline, CDR1 is MNHNS, CDR2 SASEGT. The CDR3 length is 16 residues. V was shortened by 0 bases and J by 5 bases, with 14 bases between the two germline ends. The DNA for the CDR3 is TGTGCCAGCAGTGAAGCGGTCCGTGCAGGGGATCAGCCCCAGCATTTT. As protein: CASSEAVRAGDQPQHF.

The chain links TRBV28 to TRBJ1-1; no firm D call. There are 12 residues in the CDR3. Deletions cut 6 bases from V and 10 bases from J, with 15 bases between. Germline assignment: CDR1 MDHEN and CDR2 SYDVKM. The CDR3 is CASSPESPGAFF. CDR3 DNA: TGTGCCAGCAGCCCCGAATCCCCGGGAGCTTTCTTT.

This chain connects TRBV19 to TRBJ2-7; TRBD1 aligns across 7 bases. There are 15 residues in the CDR3. The V gene's germline CDR1 is LNHDA and CDR2 SQIVND (reference sequence). V dropped 2 bases and J dropped 2; count of bases not matched to a gene: 6. As DNA, the CDR3 is TGTGCCAGTAGTATACTACAGGGGACCACCTACGAGCAGTACTTC. Protein product: CASSILQGTTYEQYF.

This chain links TRBV27 with TRBJ2-7; TRBD2 agrees at 7 bases. The junction had 13 bases not matched to a gene; V was cut back by 2 bases and J by 6 bases. Germline CDR1 and CDR2: MNHEY and SMNVEV (reference sequence). The CDR3 runs 16 residues. In nucleotides, the CDR3 is TGTGCCAGCAGTTTACAGAGGGGTAGCGGGCCAACCGAGCAGTACTTC. It codes for CASSLQRGSGPTEQYF.

V usage is TRBV11-1 and J usage is TRBJ2-7; D is possibly TRBD1 (5 bases). CDR3 length: 13 residues. V lost 5 bases and J 2 bases, leaving 10 bases between the germline ends. The germline V gene has CDR1 SGHAT and CDR2 FQDESV (reference sequence). In DNA, the CDR3 is TGTGCCAGCAGCCTACAGGAAACCTACGAGCAGTACTTC. Its translation: CASSLQETYEQYF. Based on the CDR3 plus reference TRBV11-1 and TRBJ2-7, the full variable domain is EAEVAQSPRYKITEKSQAVAFWCDPISGHATLYWYRQILGQGPELLVQFQDESVVDDSQLPKDRFSAERLKGVDSTLKIQPAELGDSAMYLCASSLQETYEQYFGPGTRLTVT.

This clone appeared a few times. This rearrangement joins TRBV25-1 to TRBJ1-2; no firm D call. CDR1 is MGHDK, CDR2 SYGVNS, per germline. V was trimmed by 6 bases and J by 0 bases, leaving 11 bases between them. The CDR3 has 14 amino acids. CDR3 residues: CASSQHLSNYGYTF. The CDR3 DNA reads as TGTGCCAGCAGCCAACACCTGTCTAACTATGGCTACACCTTC.

J is TRBJ1-2 and V is TRBV5-6, with 8 bases that match TRBD1. The CDR3 extends over 14 amino acids. CDR1 SGHDT and CDR2 YYEEEE come from the germline V gene. V shed 3 bases, J shed 6 bases, and the junction held 7 bases outside the gene matches. The CDR3, as DNA: TGTGCCAGCAGCTCTTACGGGACAGGTGATGGCTACACCTTC. Its protein is CASSSYGTGDGYTF.

V is TRBV2 and J is TRBJ1-2; D call uncertain. Between the trimmed V and J ends, which lost 0 bases and 8 bases, there was a span of 13 bases. The V gene's germline CDR1 is SNHLY and CDR2 FYNNEI. CDR3 size: 14 residues. As DNA, the CDR3 is TGTGCCAGCAGTGAAGCAAGCCGCATCGCGGGCTACACCTTC. Encoded protein: CASSEASRIAGYTF.

The CDR3 DNA follows: TGCAGCGTTGAGGGGACAGCGAATGAAAAACTGTTTTTT. This encodes CSVEGTANEKLFF. The chain has TRBV29-1 and TRBJ1-4, with TRBD1 identical over 7 bases. Germline V gene data show CDR1 as SQVTM and CDR2 as ANQGSEA. The CDR3 is made up of 13 amino acids. Trimming removed 3 bases from V and 5 bases from J; junction bases left unmatched: 3.

This sequence joins TRBV28 and TRBJ1-1; no firm D call. Germline V gives CDR1 MDHEN, CDR2 SYDVKM. This CDR3 region has 12 residues. Between the trimmed V and J ends, which lost 8 bases and 5 bases, there was a span of 12 bases. The CDR3 here is CASWRSRTEAFF. Here the CDR3 DNA reads TGTGCCAGCTGGAGGTCACGGACTGAAGCTTTCTTT.

The chain employs TRBV2 and TRBJ2-3, with TRBD2 matching 11 bases. Germline lookup yields CDR1 SNHLY and CDR2 FYNNEI. Losses at the gene ends were 6 bases for V and 5 bases for J; bases not matched to a gene: 10. CDR3 length equals 16 residues. CDR3 DNA: TGTGCCAGCAGCGCGGGGATAGCGGGGGGGGAAGATACGCAGTATTTT. It translates to CASSAGIAGGEDTQYF.

This clone was observed a handful of times. V usage is TRBV10-2 and J usage is TRBJ1-2; 7 nucleotides match TRBD1. The CDR3 consists of 15 residues. Germline values: CDR1 WSHSY, CDR2 SAAADI. Losses at the gene ends were 5 bases for V and 5 bases for J; bases not matched to a gene: 11. The DNA for the CDR3 is TGCGCCAGCAGTAGAGGTGGGACAGAAAATTATGGCTACACCTTC. It specifies CASSRGGTENYGYTF.

V gene TRBV10-3 combines with J gene TRBJ2-7, with 7 bases lining up with TRBD1. Per the germline V gene, CDR1 is ENHRY and CDR2 is SYGVKD. The V segment lost 6 bases and the J segment 3 bases; nucleotides outside the gene matches: 5. The CDR3 runs to 13 residues. The CDR3 nucleotides are TGTGCCATCAGGCCCGGACAGGTCTACGAGCAGTACTTC. This translates into CAIRPGQVYEQYF.

The chain's CDR3 is CSVEILSVNTEAFF. CDR3 in DNA: TGCAGCGTTGAAATTCTTTCAGTGAACACTGAAGCTTTCTTT. The genes are TRBV29-1 and TRBJ1-1; D not certain. V lost 2 bases to trimming and J lost 0 bases, with 10 bases between them. This CDR3 region has 14 residues. The germline gives CDR1 SQVTM, CDR2 ANQGSEA.

The chain links TRBV18 to TRBJ1-6; TRBD1 matches at 7 bases. The CDR3 runs 15 residues. Trimming cost V 6 bases and J 5 bases; bases outside gene matches: 7. Germline V lookup: CDR1 KGHSH, CDR2 LQKENI. CDR3 nucleotides: TGTGCCAGCTCCCCGGACAGGACTAATAATTCACCCCTCCACTTT. Its translation: CASSPDRTNNSPLHF.

The table lists this clone with a few counts. The chain links TRBV28 to TRBJ1-2; D is undetermined. The V gene lost 8 bases and the J gene lost 0 bases, with 13 bases spanning the gap. Germline loops: CDR1 MDHEN, CDR2 SYDVKM. This CDR3 contains 14 residues. CDR3 coding DNA: TGTGCCAGCCGCCCTGGGAGGCCTAACTATGGCTACACCTTC. Translated: CASRPGRPNYGYTF.

The rearrangement uses TRBV2 and TRBJ1-1; D uncertain. V lost 7 bases, J lost 5 bases, and 5 bases lay in between. The CDR3 extends over 10 amino acids. The germline CDR1 and CDR2 sequences are SNHLY and FYNNEI. The CDR3 reads CASKSTEAFF. CDR3 DNA: TGTGCCAGCAAGAGTACTGAAGCTTTCTTT.

The rearrangement links TRBV7-9 to TRBJ2-6; D uncertain. Trimming left V 5 bases short and J 2 bases short, with 10 bases between. CDR1 and CDR2 (germline): SEHNR, FQNEAQ (reference sequence). The length of the CDR3 is 15 residues. Written as DNA, the CDR3 is TGTGCCAGCAGCCCGAGATTTACTGGGGCCAACGTCCTGACTTTC. This sequence encodes CASSPRFTGANVLTF.

CDR3 DNA: TGTGCCAGCAGATTCAACTCGGGACAGGGGGCCGAGCAGTACTTC. This sequence encodes CASRFNSGQGAEQYF. This chain links TRBV7-8 with TRBJ2-7, with 12 bases matching TRBD1. The V gene end was trimmed by 6 bases and the J gene end by 6 bases; junction bases not matched to a gene: 9. CDR1 SGHVS and CDR2 FQNEAQ come from the germline V gene. The CDR3 is 15 residues long.

The J gene is TRBJ2-1, the V gene TRBV19; D is ambiguous. Germline V gene data show CDR1 as LNHDA and CDR2 as SQIVND (reference sequence). Between the trimmed V and J ends, which lost 1 base and 4 bases, there was a span of 11 bases. The CDR3 spans 15 residues. The CDR3 loop reads CASSIGREVYNEQFF. Written as DNA, the CDR3 is TGTGCCAGTAGTATAGGACGAGAGGTATACAATGAGCAGTTCTTC.

The V and J genes are TRBV28 and TRBJ2-2, with a weak D call TRBD2 (7 bases). The germline V gene has CDR1 MDHEN and CDR2 SYDVKM. There are 12 residues in the CDR3. The CDR3 spells CAVGGHTGELFF. The CDR3 DNA reads TGTGCAGTGGGGGGGCACACCGGGGAGCTGTTTTTT.

J is TRBJ1-4 and V is TRBV6-5; TRBD1 aligns across 10 bases. The CDR3 has 14 residues. Germline loops: CDR1 MNHEY, CDR2 SVGAGI. Unmatched junction bases numbered 4, after V lost 5 bases and J lost 7 bases. The CDR3 region has the DNA TGTGCCAGCAGTGAGGGGACAGGGGTTGAAAAACTGTTTTTT. This translates into CASSEGTGVEKLFF.

The V and J genes are TRBV28 and TRBJ1-2, with TRBD1 as a possible D gene (5 bases). Germline V gene sequence: CDR1 MDHEN, CDR2 SYDVKM. The CDR3 extends over 13 amino acids. Trimming stripped 3 bases from V and 7 bases from J, with 12 bases between. The CDR3 region has the DNA TGTGCCAGCAGTTTGGGGCAGTCGAGTGGCTACACCTTC. It yields the protein CASSLGQSSGYTF.